Listed here is a single TCR beta chain. Its target is not known. Each sample came from a Caucasian adult donor living in Nashville, Tennessee. This specimen comes from a study of shared clonotypes between healthy human individuals. Study background: Each donor's CD4 naive and CD4 memory cells filled three plates apiece, CD8 naive two, and CD8 memory one. Study outcomes and limitations: The sharing of approximately 5.1% of naive CD4 clonotypes was seen across a handful of donors.

For each subset, genomic DNA was distributed in equal portions over several immunoSEQ plates. Profiling relied on immunoSEQ multiplex PCR, and the TCRdb table lists in-frame clones only, not all of them. The table lists under 2,500,000 clones, approximately 96% of them singletons. The CDR3 runs to 12 residues. V dropped 6 bases and J dropped 4 bases, with 12 bases sitting between them. CDR1 and CDR2 from the germline V gene are SQVTM and ANQGSEA. The V gene is TRBV29-1, the J gene TRBJ1-1; D ambiguous. The sequencing sample was made of naive CD4+ T cells sorted from blood. Described subset: CD45RA+ positively selected. This receptor was identified in a man aged 18 to 29 in good health. The chain's CDR3 is CSVGRATTEAFF. CDR3 nucleotides: TGCAGCGTAGGGAGGGCGACCACTGAAGCTTTCTTT.